Listed below are T cell receptor beta chains from one sample, sequenced in a study of CD8 T cells in Susac syndrome. TCRdb ran MiXCR on the immunoSEQ multiplex PCR reads and lists one entry per CDR3 protein. The table has about 300,000 distinct CDR3 sequences, around 89% seen once; the top ten hold roughly 0.17%. The source material was CD8+ T cells from PBMCs. The source of these receptors is a human donor with multiple sclerosis. Both conserved end residues are part of each CDR3. The D gene is left open where the match is weak. The size of a clone is reported for some rows only, either as once, few or many, or as a class for expanded clones.

CDR3aa	CDR3nt	v_gene	abundance	d_gene	j_gene
CSARDFRAGETNEQFF	TGCAGTGCTAGAGATTTTAGAGCGGGGGAGACCAATGAGCAGTTCTTC	TRBV20-1	NA	TRBD2	TRBJ2-1
CASSPQGNWEKLFF	TGTGCCAGCAGCCCACAGGGGAATTGGGAAAAACTGTTTTTT	TRBV12-3/TRBV12-4	NA	TRBD1	TRBJ1-4
CSVWHYSTGNQETQYF	TGCAGCGTTTGGCATTACTCAACAGGAAACCAAGAGACCCAGTACTTC	TRBV29-1	NA	NA	TRBJ2-5
CASSLVGQGSQEAFF	TGTGCCAGCAGCTTAGTGGGACAGGGAAGCCAAGAAGCTTTCTTT	TRBV7-6	NA	TRBD1	TRBJ1-1
CASSHRGRDSPLHF	TGCGCCAGCAGCCACAGGGGGCGCGATTCACCCCTCCACTTT	TRBV4-3	NA	TRBD1	TRBJ1-6
CASSFQPGQGTNEQYF	TGTGCCAGTAGTTTCCAACCGGGACAGGGGACGAACGAGCAGTACTTC	TRBV19	NA	TRBD1	TRBJ2-7
CASLQGGLEDTQYF	TGTGCTAGCCTGCAAGGGGGCCTCGAAGATACGCAGTATTTT	TRBV12-5	NA	TRBD1	TRBJ2-3
CASSGTSRTQYF	TGTGCCAGCAGCGGGACCTCCCGTACGCAGTATTTT	TRBV7-6	NA	NA	TRBJ2-3
CASSLGALAESTDTQYF	TGTGCCAGCAGTTTGGGAGCCCTAGCGGAGAGCACAGATACGCAGTATTTT	TRBV28	NA	TRBD2	TRBJ2-3
CASSFGYRNEQYF	TGTGCCAGCAGTTTTGGCTACAGGAACGAGCAGTACTTC	TRBV27	NA	NA	TRBJ2-7
CASSYMRDRIRDGYTF	TGTGCCAGCAGTTACATGAGAGACAGGATAAGGGATGGCTACACCTTC	TRBV6-5	NA	NA	TRBJ1-2
CASTYEGGLLYEQYF	TGTGCCAGCACCTACGAGGGGGGCCTTCTCTACGAGCAGTACTTC	TRBV28	NA	NA	TRBJ2-7
CASSQVGGQGSAYEQYF	TGTGCCAGCAGCCAAGTGGGGGGACAGGGGTCCGCCTACGAGCAGTACTTC	TRBV4-2	NA	TRBD1	TRBJ2-7
CASSYGGYSNQPQHF	TGTGCCAGCAGTTATGGAGGGTATAGCAATCAGCCCCAGCATTTT	TRBV6-6	few	NA	TRBJ1-5
CASTLNGDTQYF	TGTGCCAGCACCCTAAACGGGGATACGCAGTATTTT	TRBV12-3/TRBV12-4	NA	NA	TRBJ2-3
CASSNPGTSRGKTYNEQFF	TGTGCCAGCAGCAATCCCGGGACTAGCCGGGGGAAAACCTACAATGAGCAGTTCTTC	TRBV7-9	NA	TRBD2	TRBJ2-1
CASSPPGVYNEQFF	TGTGCCAGCAGTCCTCCGGGGGTATACAATGAGCAGTTCTTC	TRBV9	NA	NA	TRBJ2-1
CASIGPGPGELFF	TGCGCCAGCATTGGCCCCGGTCCCGGGGAGCTGTTTTTT	TRBV4-1	NA	NA	TRBJ2-2
CASSEKVDSTDTQYF	TGTGCCAGCAGTGAAAAGGTGGATAGCACAGATACGCAGTATTTT	TRBV6-1	NA	NA	TRBJ2-3
CASSLSPGGRVYGYTF	TGTGCCAGTAGCCTTTCACCGGGCGGCCGAGTCTATGGCTACACCTTC	TRBV19	NA	NA	TRBJ1-2
CASSLGGRSYNEQFF	TGTGCCAGTAGCCTAGGGGGTCGCTCCTACAATGAGCAGTTCTTC	TRBV19	NA	NA	TRBJ2-1
CASSSPREYRHSPLHF	TGTGCCAGCAGCTCCCCGCGGGAATATAGACATTCACCCCTCCACTTT	TRBV11-2	NA	NA	TRBJ1-6
CSARDRGGAGVGYTF	TGCAGTGCTAGAGATCGAGGGGGGGCAGGGGTCGGCTACACCTTC	TRBV20-1	NA	NA	TRBJ1-2
CASSEFAGEYNEQFF	TGTGCCAGCAGTGAGTTCGCGGGGGAATACAATGAGCAGTTCTTC	TRBV6-4	NA	TRBD2	TRBJ2-1
CASSTSSGGLLYEQYF	TGTGCCAGTAGTACCTCGAGCGGGGGTCTACTATACGAGCAGTACTTC	TRBV19	NA	TRBD2	TRBJ2-7
CASSLGGTETNQPQHF	TGTGCCAGCAGCTTAGGAGGGACAGAAACCAATCAGCCCCAGCATTTT	TRBV7-9	few	TRBD1	TRBJ1-5
CASRQGLAKPQHF	TGTGCCAGCAGACAGGGGCTGGCGAAGCCCCAGCATTTT	TRBV6-2/TRBV6-3	NA	TRBD1	TRBJ1-5
CASSFRGTSSYEQYF	TGTGCCAGCAGTTTCCGCGGGACTAGTAGTTACGAGCAGTACTTC	TRBV28	few	TRBD2	TRBJ2-7
CSARDPGPYYEQYF	TGCAGTGCTAGGGACCCGGGACCTTACTACGAGCAGTACTTC	TRBV20-1	NA	NA	TRBJ2-7
CSVGAGNNQPQHF	TGCAGCGTTGGGGCAGGGAACAATCAGCCCCAGCATTTT	TRBV29-1	NA	NA	TRBJ1-5
CASSFSGWNQPQHF	TGTGCCAGCAGCTTTTCCGGGTGGAATCAGCCCCAGCATTTT	TRBV7-9	NA	NA	TRBJ1-5
CAISDGPWTGPYNEQFF	TGTGCCATCAGTGACGGCCCCTGGACCGGGCCCTACAATGAGCAGTTCTTC	TRBV10-3	NA	NA	TRBJ2-1
CSARDISGGPLEQYF	TGCAGTGCTAGAGATATAAGCGGGGGGCCCTTGGAGCAGTACTTC	TRBV20-1	NA	TRBD2	TRBJ2-7
CASSYALGDHQYF	TGTGCCAGCAGCTATGCCCTGGGAGACCACCAGTACTTC	TRBV6-1	NA	NA	TRBJ2-5
CASSLGQNHEQYF	TGCGCCAGCAGCTTGGGACAGAACCACGAGCAGTACTTC	TRBV5-1	once	NA	TRBJ2-7
CASSVEGGWRTEAFF	TGTGCCAGCAGCGTAGAGGGCGGGTGGCGCACTGAAGCTTTCTTT	TRBV9	NA	NA	TRBJ1-1
CASPSGYEQYF	TGTGCCAGCCCATCCGGCTACGAGCAGTACTTC	TRBV6-1	once	NA	TRBJ2-7
CASSQVRSIPATNEKLFF	TGCGCCAGCAGCCAAGTGCGGTCCATTCCCGCAACTAATGAAAAACTGTTTTTT	TRBV4-3	NA	NA	TRBJ1-4
CASGETQTDTF	TGTGCCAGCGGGGAAACTCAGACCGACACCTTC	TRBV2	NA	NA	TRBJ1-2
CASSLSLAGDNLIHEQYF	TGTGCCAGCAGTTTATCCCTAGCGGGGGATAACCTTATCCACGAGCAGTACTTC	TRBV27	NA	TRBD2	TRBJ2-7
CASSLSHSYEQYF	TGTGCCAGCAGCTTATCCCACTCCTACGAGCAGTACTTC	TRBV7-8	NA	NA	TRBJ2-7
CSAAEGGALSEQYF	TGCAGTGCTGCAGAGGGAGGGGCGCTGAGCGAGCAGTACTTC	TRBV20-1	NA	TRBD2	TRBJ2-7
CSARASGTDTQYF	TGCAGTGCTAGGGCTAGCGGCACAGATACGCAGTATTTT	TRBV20-1	NA	NA	TRBJ2-3
CASSPRERDTDTQYF	TGTGCCAGCAGTCCTCGGGAAAGGGACACAGATACGCAGTATTTT	TRBV12-3/TRBV12-4	NA	NA	TRBJ2-3
CASTGLAGSIYEQYF	TGTGCCAGCACTGGACTAGCGGGTTCTATCTACGAGCAGTACTTC	TRBV6-1	few	TRBD2	TRBJ2-7
CSARQYKQYF	TGCAGTGCTAGACAGTACAAGCAGTACTTC	TRBV20-1	NA	NA	TRBJ2-7
CASSQGTNYGYTF	TGTGCCAGCAGCCAGGGGACGAACTATGGCTACACCTTC	TRBV14	NA	NA	TRBJ1-2
CASIAGPNQPQHF	TGTGCCAGTATCGCGGGGCCCAATCAGCCCCAGCATTTT	TRBV19	NA	NA	TRBJ1-5
CASSLVTGGPDTQYF	TGTGCCAGCAGCTTAGTCACGGGGGGGCCAGATACGCAGTATTTT	TRBV7-2	NA	TRBD2	TRBJ2-3
CSARDKGLAGGPDTQYF	TGCAGTGCTAGAGATAAGGGCCTAGCGGGAGGGCCAGATACGCAGTATTTT	TRBV20-1	NA	TRBD2	TRBJ2-3